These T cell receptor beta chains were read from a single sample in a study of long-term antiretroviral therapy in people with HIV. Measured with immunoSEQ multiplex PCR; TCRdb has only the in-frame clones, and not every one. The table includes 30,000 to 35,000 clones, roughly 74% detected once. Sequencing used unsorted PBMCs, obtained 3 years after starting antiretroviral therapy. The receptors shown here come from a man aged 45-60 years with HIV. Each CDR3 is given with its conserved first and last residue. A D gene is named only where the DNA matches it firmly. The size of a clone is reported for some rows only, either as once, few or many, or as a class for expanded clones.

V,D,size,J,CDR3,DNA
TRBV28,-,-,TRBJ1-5,CASSPGAYNQPQHF,TGTGCCAGCAGTCCGGGGGCTTACAATCAGCCCCAGCATTTT
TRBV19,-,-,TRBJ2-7,CASSMDMSYEQYF,TGTGCCAGTAGTATGGACATGTCCTACGAGCAGTACTTC
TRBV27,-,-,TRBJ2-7,CASSLSRGGRAAVRVQYF,TGTGCCAGCAGTTTATCGAGAGGGGGTAGGGCTGCCGTACGAGTGCAGTACTTC
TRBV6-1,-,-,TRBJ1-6,CASRTGTSHNSPLHF,TGTGCCAGCAGAACCGGGACTTCTCATAATTCACCCCTCCACTTT
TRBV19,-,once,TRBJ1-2,CASSSPRTDGNYGYTF,TGTGCCAGTAGTAGCCCCAGGACAGACGGAAACTATGGCTACACCTTC
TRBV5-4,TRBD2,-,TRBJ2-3,CASSSTSGGPSTDTQYF,TGTGCCAGCAGCTCGACTAGCGGGGGGCCCAGCACAGATACGCAGTATTTT
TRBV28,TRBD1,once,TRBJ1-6,CASKVQGQYNSPLHF,TGTGCCAGCAAAGTTCAGGGACAGTATAATTCACCCCTCCACTTT
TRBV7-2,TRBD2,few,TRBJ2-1,CASSPLAGAYNEQFF,TGTGCCAGCAGCCCTCTAGCGGGAGCCTACAATGAGCAGTTCTTC
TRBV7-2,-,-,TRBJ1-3,CASSLHRFTSGNTIYF,TGTGCCAGCAGCTTACATCGGTTTACTTCTGGAAACACCATATATTTT
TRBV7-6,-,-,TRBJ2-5,CASSLAVGAGETQYF,TGTGCCAGCAGCTTAGCCGTGGGGGCGGGGGAGACCCAGTACTTC
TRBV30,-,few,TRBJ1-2,CAWSLGINYGYTF,TGTGCCTGGAGTCTCGGGATTAACTATGGCTACACCTTC
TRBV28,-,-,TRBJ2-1,CASSLYGEQFF,TGTGCCAGCAGTTTATACGGTGAGCAGTTCTTC
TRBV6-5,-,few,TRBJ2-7,CASSLQQVSYEQYF,TGTGCCAGCAGCCTACAACAGGTCTCCTACGAGCAGTACTTC
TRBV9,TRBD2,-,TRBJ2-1,CASSVGGSYNEQFF,TGTGCCAGCAGCGTCGGGGGGTCCTACAATGAGCAGTTCTTC